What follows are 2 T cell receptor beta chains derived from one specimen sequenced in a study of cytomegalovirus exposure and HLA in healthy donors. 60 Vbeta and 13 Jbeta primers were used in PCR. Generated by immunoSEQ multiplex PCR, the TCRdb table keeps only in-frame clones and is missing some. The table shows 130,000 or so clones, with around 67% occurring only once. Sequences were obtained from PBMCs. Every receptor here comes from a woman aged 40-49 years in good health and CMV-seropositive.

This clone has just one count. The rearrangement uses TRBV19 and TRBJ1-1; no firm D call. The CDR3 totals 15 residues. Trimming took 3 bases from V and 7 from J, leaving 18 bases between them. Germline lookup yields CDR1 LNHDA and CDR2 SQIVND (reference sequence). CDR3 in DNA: TGTGCCAGTAGTATTCGGTCTAGCCGACCACGTGAAGCTTTCTTT. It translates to CASSIRSSRPREAFF.

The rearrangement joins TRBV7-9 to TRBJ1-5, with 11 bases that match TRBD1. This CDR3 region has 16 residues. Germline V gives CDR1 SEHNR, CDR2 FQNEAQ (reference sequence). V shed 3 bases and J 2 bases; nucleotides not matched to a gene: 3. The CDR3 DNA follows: TGTGCCAGCAGCTTTGGGGGACAGGGGGGCAATCAGCCCCAGCATTTT. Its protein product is CASSFGGQGGNQPQHF. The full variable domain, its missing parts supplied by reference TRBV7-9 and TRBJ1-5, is DTGVSQNPRHKITKRGQNVTFRCDPISEHNRLYWYRQTLGQGPEFLTYFQNEAQLEKSRLLSDRFSAERPKGSFSTLEIQRTEQGDSAMYLCASSFGGQGGNQPQHFGDGTRLSIL.